What follows are 8 T cell receptor beta chains derived from one specimen sequenced in a study of blood T cell repertoires in COVID-19. Measured with immunoSEQ multiplex PCR; TCRdb has only the in-frame clones, and not every one. The table shows about 95,000 clones, with approximately 91% occurring only once. The sample was peripheral blood. The receptor source for this set is a man aged 55 to 70 with COVID-19, enrolled during active disease.

This chain links TRBV7-2 with TRBJ2-1, with TRBD2 identical over 8 bases. With V trimmed by 5 bases and J by 7 bases, 13 bases remained unmatched. CDR1 is SGHTA, CDR2 FQGNSA, per germline. This CDR3 contains 16 residues. CDR3 coding DNA: TGTGCCAGCAGCCTGACCCCGGGACTAGTATATAATGAGCAGTTCTTC. It translates to CASSLTPGLVYNEQFF.

The V gene is TRBV5-1, the J gene TRBJ1-1; D is uncertain. Germline CDR1 is SGHRS and CDR2 is YFSETQ. V lost 4 bases and J lost 4, with 26 bases in between. The CDR3 consists of 18 residues. The CDR3 sequence is CASSPQPLLVSEGTEAFF. The CDR3 nucleotides read TGCGCCAGCAGCCCCCAGCCCCTTCTCGTTTCAGAGGGCACTGAAGCTTTCTTT.

The J gene is TRBJ2-7, the V gene TRBV11-2; TRBD2 agrees at 9 bases. V lost 1 base and J lost 0; bases outside the gene matches: 10. CDR1 SGHAT and CDR2 FQNNGV come from the germline V gene. This CDR3 spans 18 amino acids. CDR3: CASSLGEGLAGTSYEQYF. CDR3 DNA: TGTGCCAGCAGCTTAGGGGAGGGTCTAGCGGGAACCTCCTACGAGCAGTACTTC.

J is TRBJ1-3 and V is TRBV5-4; tentatively, D is TRBD1 (6 bases). The V end was cut by 0 bases, the J end by 3 bases, with 10 bases between. This CDR3 has 15 residues. Germline V lookup: CDR1 SGHNT, CDR2 YYREEE (reference sequence). The CDR3 DNA reads TGTGCCAGCAGCTTGGATGTCAGGGGTGGAAACACCATATATTTT. Its protein product is CASSLDVRGGNTIYF.

The rearrangement joins TRBV30 to TRBJ2-1; possible D gene TRBD1, 6 bases. CDR1 and CDR2 from the germline V gene are GTSNPN and SVGIG (reference sequence). V gave up 3 bases and J gave up 9 bases, with 9 bases separating them. This CDR3 contains 11 residues. This CDR3 reads CAWRGAGEQFF. The CDR3 region has the DNA TGTGCCTGGAGGGGGGCGGGTGAGCAGTTCTTC.

The gene calls are TRBV7-3 and TRBJ2-7; 7 bases line up with TRBD2. Per the germline V gene, CDR1 is SGHTA and CDR2 is FQGTGA. The V and J ends lost 5 bases and 5 bases, in that order; junction bases with no gene match: 9. This CDR3 is 14 amino acids long. The CDR3 loop is CASSPEGGTHEQYF. The CDR3 bases are TGTGCCAGCAGCCCGGAGGGAGGGACCCACGAGCAGTACTTC.

This chain links TRBV18 with TRBJ1-5, with 8 bases aligning to TRBD1. From germline, CDR1 is KGHSH and CDR2 LQKENI. The ends lost 3 bases at V and 2 bases at J; junction bases unmatched: 3. The CDR3 runs to 15 residues. CDR3 region: CASSPDRGRNQPQHF. The DNA for the CDR3 is TGTGCCAGCTCACCCGACAGGGGACGCAATCAGCCCCAGCATTTT.

The chain is built from TRBV4-2 and TRBJ2-7; 7 bases fit TRBD1. Germline V gene data show CDR1 as LGHNA and CDR2 as YNFKEQ. V was pared by 4 bases and J by 2 bases, with 8 bases of the junction left unmatched. The CDR3 contains 15 residues. The CDR3 DNA reads as TGTGCCAGCAGCCTCCTACAAGGGACAGCCTACGAGCAGTACTTC. Its protein is CASSLLQGTAYEQYF.